The subject of this entry is one TCR beta chain. The antigen is undetermined. TCRdb re-analysed the 5' RACE reads in MiXCR, keeping a single row per CDR3 protein. Here the sample spans about 350,000 distinct CDR3 sequences, around 15% being singletons. This sample was included in a study of T-cell memory formation after mild COVID-19. This CDR3 is 14 amino acids long. Germline CDR1 is DFQATT and CDR2 is SNEGSKA (reference sequence). The V gene lost 0 bases and the J gene lost 4 bases, with 13 bases spanning the gap. The study, taken as a whole, reports: Pre-infection memory contained some responding clones, which suggested that cross-reactive memory had joined. Clones that contracted from day 15 to 85 had balanced CD4/CD8; later expanders were CD4+ biased.

The source of this sequence is a man aged 18 to 35 who had mild COVID-19 (a few samples of this study predate the infection). Cell type and time point are not known. The J gene is TRBJ2-7, the V gene TRBV20-1, with D possibly matching TRBD1 (6 bases). Sequenced material: PBMCs or a T cell subset sorted from them (not recorded which). The CDR3 nucleotides read TGCAGTGCTAGAGATGAGGGGACACAATACGAGCAGTACTTC. Its translation is CSARDEGTQYEQYF.